The clone carrying this T cell receptor (beta chain) was seen just once. These data are taken from a study of blood T cell repertoires in COVID-19. Germline CDR1 reads MRHNA; CDR2 reads SNTAGT. The CDR3 contains 14 residues. Trimming cost V 3 bases and J 3 bases, with 9 bases left between them. In the authors' workflow: Amplification with reference gene primers provided the estimates of nucleated cell counts. The assay was immunoSEQ multiplex PCR, and TCRdb's table has in-frame clones only and misses some. V, J and clone size are taken as reported in that table, and D and trimming were inferred from the DNA itself. The sample shows about 500,000 clones, 85% to 90% of them seen only once.

The TCR comes from a woman in her forties or fifties with COVID-19, enrolled during active disease. The specimen was peripheral blood. The chain couples TRBV6-4 to TRBJ1-5; D not certain. CDR3 sequence reads: CASSEGGYNQPQHF. The CDR3 DNA reads TGTGCCAGCAGTGAAGGAGGATACAATCAGCCCCAGCATTTT.